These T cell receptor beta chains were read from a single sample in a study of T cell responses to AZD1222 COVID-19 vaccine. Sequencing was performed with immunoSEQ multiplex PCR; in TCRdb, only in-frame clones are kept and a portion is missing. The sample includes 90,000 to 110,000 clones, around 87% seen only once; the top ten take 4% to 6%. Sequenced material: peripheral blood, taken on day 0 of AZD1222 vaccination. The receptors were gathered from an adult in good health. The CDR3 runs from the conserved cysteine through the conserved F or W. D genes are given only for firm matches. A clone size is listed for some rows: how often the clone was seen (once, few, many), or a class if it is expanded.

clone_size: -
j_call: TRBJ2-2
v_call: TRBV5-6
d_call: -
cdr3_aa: CASTTGNTGELFF
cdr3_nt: TGTGCCAGCACCACCGGAAACACCGGGGAGCTGTTTTTT

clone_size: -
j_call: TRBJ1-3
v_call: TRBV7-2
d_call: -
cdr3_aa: CASSFRFSGNTIYF
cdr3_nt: TGTGCCAGCAGCTTTCGGTTCTCTGGAAACACCATATATTTT

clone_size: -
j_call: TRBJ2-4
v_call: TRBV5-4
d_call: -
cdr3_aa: CASSWETGIQYF
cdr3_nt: TGTGCCAGCAGCTGGGAGACAGGAATTCAGTACTTC

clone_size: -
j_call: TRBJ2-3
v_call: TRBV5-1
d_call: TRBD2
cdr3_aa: CASSSRTSADTQYF
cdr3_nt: TGCGCCAGCAGCTCCCGGACTAGCGCAGATACGCAGTATTTT

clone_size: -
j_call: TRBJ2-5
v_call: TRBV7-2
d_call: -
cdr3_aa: CASSLGSYQETQYF
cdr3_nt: TGTGCCAGCAGCCTGGGAAGCTACCAAGAGACCCAGTACTTC

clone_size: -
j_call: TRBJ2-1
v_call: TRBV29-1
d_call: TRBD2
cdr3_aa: CSVENALAGPSSYNEQFF
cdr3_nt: TGCAGCGTTGAAAATGCACTAGCGGGACCTAGCTCCTACAATGAGCAGTTCTTC

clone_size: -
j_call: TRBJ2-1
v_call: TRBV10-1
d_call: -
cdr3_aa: CASKAGPGEQFF
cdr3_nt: TGCGCCAGCAAAGCTGGTCCGGGTGAGCAGTTCTTC

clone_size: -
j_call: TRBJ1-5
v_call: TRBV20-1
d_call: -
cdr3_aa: CSASDGGGNQPQHF
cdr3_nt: TGCAGTGCTAGTGACGGGGGGGGCAATCAGCCCCAGCATTTT

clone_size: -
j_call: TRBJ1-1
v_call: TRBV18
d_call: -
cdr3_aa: CASSLGPLNTEAFF
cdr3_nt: TGTGCCAGCTCACTGGGACCCCTAAACACTGAAGCTTTCTTT

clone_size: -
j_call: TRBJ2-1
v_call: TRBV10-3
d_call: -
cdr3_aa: CAISGLSGTQDNEQFF
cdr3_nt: TGTGCCATCAGCGGACTTTCCGGGACACAAGACAATGAGCAGTTCTTC

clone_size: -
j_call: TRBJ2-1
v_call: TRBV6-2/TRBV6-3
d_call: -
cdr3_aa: CASSFRTGYNEQFF
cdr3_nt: TGTGCCAGCAGTTTTAGGACGGGATACAATGAGCAGTTCTTC

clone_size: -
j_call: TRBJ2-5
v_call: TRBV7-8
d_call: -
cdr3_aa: CASSLAEGGLETQYF
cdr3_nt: TGTGCCAGCAGCTTAGCTGAGGGCGGTTTAGAGACCCAGTACTTC

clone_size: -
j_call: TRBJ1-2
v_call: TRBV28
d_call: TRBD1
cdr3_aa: CASSSWTGSTANYGYTF
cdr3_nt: TGTGCCAGCAGTTCTTGGACAGGGAGTACAGCTAACTATGGCTACACCTTC

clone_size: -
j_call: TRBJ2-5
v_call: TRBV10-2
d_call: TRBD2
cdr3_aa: CASSDRLAGQQETQYF
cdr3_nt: TGCGCCAGCAGTGACCGACTAGCGGGTCAACAAGAGACCCAGTACTTC

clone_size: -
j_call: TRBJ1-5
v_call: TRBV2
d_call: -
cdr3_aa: CASSLGRFSNQPQHF
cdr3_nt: TGTGCCAGCAGTTTAGGGAGGTTTAGCAATCAGCCCCAGCATTTT

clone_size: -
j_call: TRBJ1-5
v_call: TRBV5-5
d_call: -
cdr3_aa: CASSLDRSASQHF
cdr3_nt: TGTGCCAGCAGCCTAGACAGGTCCGCATCCCAGCATTTT

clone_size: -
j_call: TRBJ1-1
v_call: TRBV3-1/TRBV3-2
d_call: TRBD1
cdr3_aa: CASKKTGGEGEAFF
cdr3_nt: TGTGCCAGCAAAAAGACAGGGGGTGAGGGTGAAGCTTTCTTT

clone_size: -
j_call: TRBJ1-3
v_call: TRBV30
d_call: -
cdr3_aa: CAWSVPNSGNTIYF
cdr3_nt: TGTGCCTGGAGTGTACCGAACTCTGGAAACACCATATATTTT

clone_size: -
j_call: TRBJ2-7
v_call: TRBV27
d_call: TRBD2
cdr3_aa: CASSPSGERGGPYEQYF
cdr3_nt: TGTGCCAGCAGTCCATCAGGTGAACGCGGGGGGCCCTACGAGCAGTACTTC

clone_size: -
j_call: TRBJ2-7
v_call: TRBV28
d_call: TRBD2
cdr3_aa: CASSSSLGTSDYEQYF
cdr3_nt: TGTGCCAGCAGTTCGTCCCTAGGGACTAGCGACTACGAGCAGTACTTC

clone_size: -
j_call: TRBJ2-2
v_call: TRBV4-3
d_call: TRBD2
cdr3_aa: CASSEGTSLTGELFF
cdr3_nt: TGCGCCAGCAGCGAAGGGACTAGCCTTACCGGGGAGCTGTTTTTT

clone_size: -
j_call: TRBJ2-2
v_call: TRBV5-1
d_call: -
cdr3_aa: CASSLGPQGYTGELFF
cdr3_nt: TGCGCCAGCAGCTTGGGGCCACAGGGCTATACCGGGGAGCTGTTTTTT

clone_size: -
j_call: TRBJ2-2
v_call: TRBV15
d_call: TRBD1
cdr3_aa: CATSRVGQGATGELFF
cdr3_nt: TGTGCCACCAGCAGAGTGGGGCAGGGGGCCACCGGGGAGCTGTTTTTT

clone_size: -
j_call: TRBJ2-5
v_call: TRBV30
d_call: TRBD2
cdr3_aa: CAHQAGAQETQYF
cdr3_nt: TGTGCCCATCAAGCGGGGGCACAAGAGACCCAGTACTTC

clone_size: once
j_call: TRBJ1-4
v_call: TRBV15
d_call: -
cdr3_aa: CATTPAVANEKLFF
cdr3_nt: TGTGCCACCACCCCGGCGGTGGCTAATGAAAAACTGTTTTTT

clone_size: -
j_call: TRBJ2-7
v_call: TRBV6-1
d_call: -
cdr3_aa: CASSDRDRYEQYF
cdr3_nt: TGTGCCAGCAGTGACCGGGACCGCTACGAGCAGTACTTC

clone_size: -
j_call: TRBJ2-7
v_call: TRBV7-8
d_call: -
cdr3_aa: CASSFDGGASYEQYF
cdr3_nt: TGTGCCAGCAGCTTCGATGGGGGGGCGTCATACGAGCAGTACTTC

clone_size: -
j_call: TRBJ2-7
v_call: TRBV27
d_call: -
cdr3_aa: CASSPLDRYEQYF
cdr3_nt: TGTGCCAGCAGTCCCCTGGACCGTTACGAGCAGTACTTC

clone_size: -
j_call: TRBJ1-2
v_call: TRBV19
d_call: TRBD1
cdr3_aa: CASSRLGTGSYGYTF
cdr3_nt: TGTGCCAGTAGTAGACTCGGGACAGGGAGCTATGGCTACACCTTC

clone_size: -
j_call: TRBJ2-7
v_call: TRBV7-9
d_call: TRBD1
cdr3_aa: CASSLGQGAHEQYF
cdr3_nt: TGTGCCAGCAGCTTAGGTCAGGGGGCCCACGAGCAGTACTTC

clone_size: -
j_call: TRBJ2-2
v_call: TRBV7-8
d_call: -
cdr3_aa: CAAGGDTGELFF
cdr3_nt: TGTGCCGCGGGCGGGGACACCGGGGAGCTGTTTTTT

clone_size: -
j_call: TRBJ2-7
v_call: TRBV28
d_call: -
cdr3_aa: CASSFSQTTYEQYF
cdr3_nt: TGTGCCAGCAGTTTCTCCCAAACAACCTACGAGCAGTACTTC

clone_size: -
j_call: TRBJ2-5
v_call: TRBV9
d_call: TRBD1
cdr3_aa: CASSVATGIQETQYF
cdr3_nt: TGTGCCAGCAGCGTAGCGACAGGGATTCAAGAGACCCAGTACTTC

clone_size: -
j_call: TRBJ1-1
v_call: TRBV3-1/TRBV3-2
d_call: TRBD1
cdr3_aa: CASSQGPGGGSEAFF
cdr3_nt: TGTGCCAGCAGCCAAGGTCCTGGAGGGGGCTCTGAAGCTTTCTTT

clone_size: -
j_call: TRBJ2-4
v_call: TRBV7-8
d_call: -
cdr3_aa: CASTNIAKNIQYF
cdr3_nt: TGTGCCAGCACGAATATAGCCAAAAACATTCAGTACTTC

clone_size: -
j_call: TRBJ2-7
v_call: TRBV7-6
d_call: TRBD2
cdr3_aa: CASSLGLAGEQYF
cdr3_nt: TGTGCCAGCAGCCTCGGACTAGCTGGCGAGCAGTACTTC

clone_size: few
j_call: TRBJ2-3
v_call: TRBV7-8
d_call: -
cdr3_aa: CASSLGLGTDTQYF
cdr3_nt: TGTGCCAGCAGCTTAGGTCTAGGTACAGATACGCAGTATTTT

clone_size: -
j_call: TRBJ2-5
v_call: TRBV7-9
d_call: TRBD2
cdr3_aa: CASSLWRGNQETQYF
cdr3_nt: TGTGCCAGCAGCTTATGGCGGGGGAACCAAGAGACCCAGTACTTC

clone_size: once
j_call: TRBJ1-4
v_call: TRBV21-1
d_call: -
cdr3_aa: CAIQKDFLYEKLFF
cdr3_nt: TGTGCCATACAAAAGGATTTTTTGTATGAAAAACTGTTTTTT

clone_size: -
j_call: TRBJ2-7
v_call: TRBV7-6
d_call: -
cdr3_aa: CASSLDQGSSYEQYF
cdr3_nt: TGTGCCAGCAGCCTCGATCAGGGTAGCTCCTACGAGCAGTACTTC

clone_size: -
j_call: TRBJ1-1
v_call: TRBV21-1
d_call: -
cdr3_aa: CASSKALRGLTITEAFF
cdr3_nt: TGTGCCAGCAGCAAAGCTCTGAGGGGTCTTACGATAACTGAAGCTTTCTTT

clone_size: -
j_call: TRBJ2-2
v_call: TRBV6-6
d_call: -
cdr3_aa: CASRQDSWNTGELFF
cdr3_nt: TGTGCCAGCAGACAAGATAGCTGGAACACCGGGGAGCTGTTTTTT

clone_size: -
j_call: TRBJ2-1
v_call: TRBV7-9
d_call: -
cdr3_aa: CASSLGWGQFF
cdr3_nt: TGTGCCAGCAGCCTAGGGTGGGGGCAGTTCTTC